This entry describes one T cell receptor (beta chain). Its target is not known. Germline assignment: CDR1 LNHDA and CDR2 SQIVND (reference sequence). The CDR3 runs 15 residues. V gave up 5 bases and J gave up 7 bases, with 18 bases separating them. The sample comes from a study of OX40 agonist ivuxolimab in advanced cancers. Background on the study: Aged roughly 20 to 85 with a mean of approximately 57 years, they were 82.7% male.

The protocol was immunoSEQ multiplex PCR, while the TCRdb copy is restricted to in-frame clones and leaves out a portion. Of more than 10,000 clones in the sample, 80% were seen once. Study outcomes and limitations: On average, CD8+ T cells showed a greater number of expanded clones than CD4+. Clonal expansion among partial responders at 0.1-3.0 mg/kg ranked near the lowest.

The chain carries TRBV19 and TRBJ2-1, with a tentative D call TRBD2 (6 bases). Sequenced material: CD4+ or CD8+ T cells sorted from blood, taken in a trial of the OX40 agonist ivuxolimab. The receptor comes from an adult with an advanced solid tumor such as melanoma, head and neck, liver or kidney cancer. CDR3 loop: CASSVGGRGRNEQFF. The CDR3 DNA reads TGTGCCAGTAGTGTAGGAGGGAGAGGGAGGAATGAGCAGTTCTTC. Full variable domain (outside the CDR3, taken from reference TRBV19 and TRBJ2-1): DGGITQSPKYLFRKEGQNVTLSCEQNLNHDAMYWYRQDPGQGLRLIYYSQIVNDFQKGDIAEGYSVSREKKESFPLTVTSAQKNPTAFYLCASSVGGRGRNEQFFGPGTRLTVL.